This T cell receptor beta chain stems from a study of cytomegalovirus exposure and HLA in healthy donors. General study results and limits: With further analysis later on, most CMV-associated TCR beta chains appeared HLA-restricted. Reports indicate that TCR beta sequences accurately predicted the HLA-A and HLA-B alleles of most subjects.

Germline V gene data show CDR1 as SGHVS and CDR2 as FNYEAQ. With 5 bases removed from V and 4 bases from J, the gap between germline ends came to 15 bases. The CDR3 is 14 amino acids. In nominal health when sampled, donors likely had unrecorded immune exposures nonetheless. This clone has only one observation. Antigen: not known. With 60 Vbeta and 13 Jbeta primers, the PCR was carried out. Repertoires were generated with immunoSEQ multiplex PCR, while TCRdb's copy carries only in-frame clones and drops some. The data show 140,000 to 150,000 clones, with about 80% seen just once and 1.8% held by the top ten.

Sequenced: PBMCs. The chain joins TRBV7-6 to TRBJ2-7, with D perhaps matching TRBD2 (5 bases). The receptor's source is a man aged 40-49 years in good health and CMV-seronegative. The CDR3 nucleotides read TGTGCCAGCAGCCTAATCGAGGGTACTTACGAGCAGTACTTC. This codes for CASSLIEGTYEQYF.